The 13 T cell receptor beta chains presented below share a single source sample, sequenced in a study of post-analysis software for immune sequencing data. Whole-study results and caveats: There were five or six TRBV segments more frequent in patients than controls, and TRBV5-6, TRBV5-1 and TRBV20-1 were among them.

These receptors are not linked to any known antigen. Unique molecular identifiers were carried by the TCR beta cDNA libraries. TCRdb used MiXCR to reprocess the PCR reads, holding one entry per CDR3 protein. The data contain hundreds of thousands of distinct CDR3 sequences, roughly two fifths of them singletons. Sample: blood. These receptors originate from a girl aged 10 to 17 with multiple sclerosis.

The chain recombines TRBV12-3 or TRBV12-4 with TRBJ2-7; TRBD2 aligns across 13 bases. The J call is uncertain, as TRBJ2-5 better fits the DNA end. The CDR3 contains 17 residues. Here the CDR3 reads CASSSVPGLAGQETQYF. In nucleotides, the CDR3 is TGTGCCAGCAGTTCCGTCCCGGGACTAGCGGGGCAAGAGACCCAGTACTTC.

The DNA for the CDR3 is TGCGCCAGCAGCCAGCGACTAGCGGGCCAGCAGGGAGAGACCCAGTTCTTC. The encoded protein is CASSQRLAGQQGETQFF. The chain carries TRBV4-1 and TRBJ2-5; 10 positions agree with TRBD2. The J call may be mistaken, given a closer DNA end match to TRBJ2-1. Germline CDR1 reads MGHRA; CDR2 reads YSYEKL. The CDR3 runs to 17 residues.

The V call is TRBV10-2, the J call TRBJ1-2; maybe TRBD1 (5 bases). V dropped 5 bases and J dropped 7 bases, with 17 bases sitting between them. The CDR3 runs 14 residues. Germline V CDR1 and CDR2: WSHSY, SAAADI. The DNA of the CDR3 is TGCGCCAGCAGTCAAGGGGCCCGGATGGGTGGCTACACCTTC. This sequence encodes CASSQGARMGGYTF.

This sequence joins TRBV29-1 and TRBJ1-5, with D unresolved. V shed 5 bases and J shed 2 bases, with 13 bases lying between them. Germline V gene sequence: CDR1 SQVTM, CDR2 ANQGSEA. There are 14 residues in the CDR3. CDR3 DNA: TGCAGCGTTCTACCCGGAGGGCGCAATCAGCCCCAGCATTTT. It codes for CSVLPGGRNQPQHF. Full variable domain (outside the CDR3, taken from reference TRBV29-1 and TRBJ1-5): SAVISQKPSRDICQRGTSLTIQCQVDSQVTMMFWYRQQPGQSLTLIATANQGSEATYESGFVIDKFPISRPNLTFSTLTVSNMSPEDSSIYLCSVLPGGRNQPQHFGDGTRLSIL.

Concerning this clonotype: A junction boundary mismatches the germline segment, possibly from a read error. CDR3 nucleotide sequence: TGCGCCTGCAGTAGGACAGGGGACGCCTACGAGCAGTACTTC. As protein: CACSRTGDAYEQYF. V and J are TRBV5-1 and TRBJ2-7; 9 positions agree with TRBD1. The germline V gene encodes CDR1 SGHRS and CDR2 YFSETQ. The CDR3 covers 14 residues.

The genes are TRBV12-3 or TRBV12-4 and TRBJ1-1; D perhaps matches TRBD1 (5 bases). V was clipped by 7 bases and J by 6 bases, with 12 bases between them. The CDR3 spans 12 residues. CDR3 region: CASTLRGAEAFF. DNA of the CDR3: TGTGCCAGCACCCTTCGGGGCGCTGAAGCTTTCTTT.

The count of this clonotype is one. The chain couples TRBV12-3 or TRBV12-4 to TRBJ2-2; 15 bases fit TRBD2. The CDR3 has 18 residues. Germline trimming cut 7 bases from V and 5 bases from J; bases unmatched to any gene: 11. CDR3 coding DNA: TGTGCCAGCACCCCTGGACTAGCGGGAGGGCCCGGGACCGGGGAGCTGTTTTTT. It yields the protein CASTPGLAGGPGTGELFF.

This clonotype was recorded a few times. V gene TRBV29-1 combines with J gene TRBJ2-3; D perhaps matches TRBD1 (5 bases). Trimming removed 3 bases from V and 9 bases from J, with 16 bases in between. CDR1 and CDR2 (germline): SQVTM, ANQGSEA. The CDR3 extends over 13 amino acids. CDR3 bases: TGCAGCGTTGATGACAGCGTTTTGTGGACGCAGTATTTT. Amino acids: CSVDDSVLWTQYF.

V and J are TRBV10-1 and TRBJ2-1, with D unclear. The CDR3 length is 15 residues. Germline V lookup: CDR1 WNHNN, CDR2 SYGVQD (reference sequence). V was shortened by 8 bases and J by 7 bases, with 21 bases between the two germline ends. The DNA of the CDR3 is TGCGCCAGCCGCGTGAAGATTGAAAGGATGAATGAGCAGTTCTTC. Protein sequence: CASRVKIERMNEQFF.

This clonotype has a handful of counts. CDR3 loop: CASSFGTLKAFF. In DNA, the CDR3 is TGTGCCAGCAGCTTCGGGACCCTGAAAGCTTTCTTT. The J gene is TRBJ1-1, the V gene TRBV7-8; TRBD1 is a possible D gene (5 bases). The CDR3 runs to 12 residues. The V gene's germline CDR1 is SGHVS and CDR2 FQNEAQ. V gave up 3 bases and J gave up 9 bases, with 11 bases separating them.

The V call is TRBV3-1, the J call TRBJ1-2; TRBD1 agrees at 11 bases. The CDR3 sequence is 16 residues long. V lost 2 bases and J lost 2; bases outside the gene matches: 4. The germline CDR1 and CDR2 sequences are LGHDT and YNNKEL (reference sequence). The CDR3 DNA sequence: TGTGCCAGCAGCCAAAACAGGGACAGGGGGAACTATGGCTACACCTTC. Translating gives CASSQNRDRGNYGYTF.

The chain couples TRBV7-2 to TRBJ2-3; TRBD1 matches at 7 bases. CDR3 length: 15 amino acids. Per germline, CDR1 SGHTA and CDR2 FQGNSA. After removal of 2 bases from V and 7 bases from J, the junction contained 9 bases not matched to a gene. CDR3 sequence (DNA): TGTGCCAGCAGCTTACGCAGCATGGACAGGAATACGCAGTATTTT. Translation gives CASSLRSMDRNTQYF.

In its sample, this clonotype was seen once. V is TRBV20-1 and J is TRBJ2-7; D gene ambiguous. The DNA end is more similar to TRBJ2-5, so the J call may be wrong. The germline V gene has CDR1 DFQATT and CDR2 SNEGSKA (reference sequence). This CDR3 has 13 residues. The CDR3 is CSARDLRWETQYF. The CDR3 nucleotides are TGCAGTGCTAGAGACCTTAGGTGGGAGACCCAGTACTTC.